Described below is a single T cell receptor beta chain sequence and its context. The V gene's germline CDR1 is SGHTS and CDR2 YDEGEE. CDR3 size: 15 residues. The ends were cut back, 7 bases at V and 0 bases at J, with 15 bases in the middle. The data are from a study of blood T cell repertoires in COVID-19. Produced via immunoSEQ multiplex PCR; TCRdb's table is partial and in-frame only. The data show 200,000 to 300,000 clones, with 70% to 90% seen just once and around 5.9% held by the top ten. The sequencing sample was made of peripheral blood. The receptor was derived from a man in his 60s with acute or convalescent COVID-19. This chain links TRBV5-8 with TRBJ2-3, with D tentatively TRBD1 (5 bases). The CDR3 DNA reads as TGTGCCAGCTTGGCCAGGGTCCCTAGCACAGATACGCAGTATTTT. It codes for CASLARVPSTDTQYF.